The 10 T cell receptor beta chains reported below all come from one sample, sequenced in a study of technical replicates of blood from several donors. Sequencing used immunoSEQ multiplex PCR; TCRdb keeps in-frame clones, though not all of them. The sample holds tens of thousands of clones; roughly 93% are singletons and the top ten take about 0.4%. The sequenced sample was T cells isolated from PBMCs. These receptors were taken from a human donor in good health.

This clone was found once. The J gene is TRBJ2-3, the V gene TRBV7-2; D may be TRBD2 (6 bases). This CDR3 is 16 amino acids long. Germline assignment: CDR1 SGHTA and CDR2 FQGNSA. Trimming pared 3 bases from V and 0 bases from J, leaving 13 bases between. For the CDR3, the DNA is TGTGCCAGCAGCTTGAGGCTGGCGGGAAGCACAGATACGCAGTATTTT. Its protein product is CASSLRLAGSTDTQYF. Variable domain in full (rest from reference TRBV7-2 and TRBJ2-3): GAGVSQSPSNKVTEKGKDVELRCDPISGHTALYWYRQSLGQGLEFLIYFQGNSAPDKSGLPSDRFSAERTGGSVSTLTIQRTQQEDSAVYLCASSLRLAGSTDTQYFGPGTRLTVL.

The chain employs TRBV9 and TRBJ1-1; D is unresolved. Germline V CDR1 and CDR2: SGDLS, YYNGEE. Trimming removed 0 bases from V and 5 bases from J, with 8 bases in between. The CDR3 covers 13 residues. The CDR3 reads CASSVELRTEAFF. In DNA, the CDR3 is TGTGCCAGCAGCGTAGAACTGAGGACTGAAGCTTTCTTT.

This chain uses TRBV27 with TRBJ2-1; D remains ambiguous. Germline V lookup: CDR1 MNHEY, CDR2 SMNVEV (reference sequence). The CDR3 spans 13 residues. Deletions cut 5 bases from V and 8 bases from J, with 13 bases between. The CDR3 spells CASSKRASDEQFF. The CDR3 DNA reads TGTGCCAGCAGTAAACGAGCATCGGATGAGCAGTTCTTC.

The CDR3 DNA is TGTGCCAGCAGCCAAGAACCACGGGACACCTATGAAAAACTGTTTTTT. Residues: CASSQEPRDTYEKLFF. The genes are TRBV4-2 and TRBJ1-4, with D perhaps TRBD1 (6 bases). This CDR3 is built from 16 residues. V was trimmed by 0 bases and J by 6 bases, leaving 14 bases between them. Germline values: CDR1 LGHNA, CDR2 YNFKEQ.

The chain has TRBV28 and TRBJ2-7, with no clear D. V lost 5 bases, J lost 1 base, and 9 bases lay in between. Germline V gene sequence: CDR1 MDHEN, CDR2 SYDVKM. The length of the CDR3 is 13 residues. As DNA, the CDR3 is TGTGCCAGCAGTGAGACAAATTCCTACGAGCAGTACTTC. Protein product: CASSETNSYEQYF. The full variable domain, rest sourced from reference TRBV28 and TRBJ2-7, is DVKVTQSSRYLVKRTGEKVFLECVQDMDHENMFWYRQDPGLGLRLIYFSYDVKMKEKGDIPEGYSVSREKKERFSLILESASTNQTSMYLCASSETNSYEQYFGPGTRLTVT.

The chain recombines TRBV28 with TRBJ2-5; D gene ambiguous. V lost 1 base and J 5 bases, leaving 5 bases between the germline ends. This CDR3 spans 12 amino acids. CDR1 and CDR2 (germline): MDHEN, SYDVKM. CDR3: CASSLSQETQYF. CDR3 in DNA: TGTGCCAGCAGTTTATCTCAGGAGACCCAGTACTTC.

V is TRBV7-9 and J is TRBJ2-7; weak D call: TRBD2 (6 bases). This CDR3 comprises 13 residues. Trimming removed 8 bases at V and 1 base at J, with 12 bases between. CDR1 is SEHNR, CDR2 FQNEAQ, per germline (reference sequence). CDR3 region: CASLSGTSYEQYF. The CDR3 coding sequence is TGTGCCAGCTTGTCCGGGACTTCCTACGAGCAGTACTTC.

This clone was observed a single time. CDR3 in DNA: TGTGCCAGTAGTATTGTGACGGGTAATGAGCAGTTCTTC. Its translation is CASSIVTGNEQFF. V and J are TRBV19 and TRBJ2-1; unclear D gene. CDR1 and CDR2 (germline): LNHDA, SQIVND (reference sequence). Trimming cost V 3 bases and J 7 bases, with 10 bases left between them. The CDR3 has 13 amino acids.

The gene calls are TRBV19 and TRBJ2-2; D possibly corresponds to TRBD2 (6 bases). Trimming stripped 4 bases from V and 1 base from J, with 10 bases between. From germline, CDR1 is LNHDA and CDR2 SQIVND (reference sequence). The CDR3 covers 15 residues. The CDR3 here is CASSTLARNTGELFF. The CDR3 DNA reads as TGTGCCAGTAGTACCCTAGCGAGGAACACCGGGGAGCTGTTTTTT.

The V call is TRBV5-1, the J call TRBJ2-2, with D possibly TRBD1 on 5 matching bases. The CDR3 contains 16 residues. The V end was cut by 6 bases, the J end by 3 bases, with 18 bases between. Germline CDR1 is SGHRS and CDR2 is YFSETQ. This CDR3 reads CASTEMGRVDTGELFF. In DNA, the CDR3 is TGCGCCAGCACCGAGATGGGCAGGGTCGACACCGGGGAGCTGTTTTTT.